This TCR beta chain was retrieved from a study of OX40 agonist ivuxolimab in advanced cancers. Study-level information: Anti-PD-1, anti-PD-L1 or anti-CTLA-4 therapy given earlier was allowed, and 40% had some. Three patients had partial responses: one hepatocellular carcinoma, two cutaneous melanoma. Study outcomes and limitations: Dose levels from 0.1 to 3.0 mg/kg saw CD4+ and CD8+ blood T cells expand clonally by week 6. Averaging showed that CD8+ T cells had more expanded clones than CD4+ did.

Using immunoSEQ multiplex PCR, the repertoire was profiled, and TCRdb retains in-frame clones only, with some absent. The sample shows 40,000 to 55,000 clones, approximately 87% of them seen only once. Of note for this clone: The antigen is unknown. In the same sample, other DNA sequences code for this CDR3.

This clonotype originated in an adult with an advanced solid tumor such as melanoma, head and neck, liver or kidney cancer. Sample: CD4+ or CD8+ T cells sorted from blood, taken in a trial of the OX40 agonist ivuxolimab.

In DNA, the CDR3 is TGTGCCAGCAGCCTAACAGGGGAGCAGTACTTC. It yields the protein CASSLTGEQYF. V is TRBV5-6 and J is TRBJ2-7, with D possibly being TRBD1 (6 bases). Trimming left V 4 bases short and J 7 bases short, with 9 bases between. The germline CDR1 and CDR2 sequences are SGHDT and YYEEEE. The CDR3 loop spans 11 amino acids.